This T cell receptor beta chain was found in a study of blood T cell repertoires in COVID-19. Study summary: Both acute and convalescent COVID-19 samples were obtained from the United States, Italy and Spain. T cells, B-cell-depleted T cells, or PBMCs supplied cDNA or gDNA.

How the authors handled the data: Cell counts per sample came from amplifying reference gene primers. Profiling relied on immunoSEQ multiplex PCR, and the TCRdb table lists in-frame clones only, not all of them. V, J and clone size derive from that table, while D and trimming were established from the DNA sequence. The sample has approximately 150,000 clones, approximately 91% seen once. Enrollment of patients from Seattle took place during active infection, with longitudinal follow-up. V shed 2 bases and J 13 bases; nucleotides not matched to a gene: 8. The CDR3 is 15 residues long. Germline values: CDR1 SGHTA, CDR2 FQGTGA.

Sequenced sample: peripheral blood. This TCR came from a man aged 18 to 35 with COVID-19, enrolled during active disease. The chain has TRBV7-3 and TRBJ1-6; 10 bases agree with TRBD1. The CDR3 sequence: CASSLDGTGASPLHF. CDR3 DNA: TGTGCCAGCAGCTTAGACGGGACAGGGGCTTCTCCCCTCCACTTT. The full variable domain, its missing parts supplied by reference TRBV7-3 and TRBJ1-6, is GAGVSQTPSNKVTEKGKYVELRCDPISGHTALYWYRQSLGQGPEFLIYFQGTGAADDSGLPNDRFFAVRPEGSVSTLKIQRTERGDSAVYLCASSLDGTGASPLHFGNGTRLTVT.